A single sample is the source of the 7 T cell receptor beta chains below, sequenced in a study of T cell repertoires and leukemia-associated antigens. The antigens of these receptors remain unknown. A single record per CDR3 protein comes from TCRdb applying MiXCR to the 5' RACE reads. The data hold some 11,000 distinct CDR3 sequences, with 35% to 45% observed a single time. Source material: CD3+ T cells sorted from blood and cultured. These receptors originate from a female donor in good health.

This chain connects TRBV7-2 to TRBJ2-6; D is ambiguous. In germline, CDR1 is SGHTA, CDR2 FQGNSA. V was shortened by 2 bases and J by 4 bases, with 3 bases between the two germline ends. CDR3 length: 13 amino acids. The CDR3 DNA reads TGTGCCAGCAGCTTAAAAGGGGCCAACGTCCTGACTTTC. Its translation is CASSLKGANVLTF.

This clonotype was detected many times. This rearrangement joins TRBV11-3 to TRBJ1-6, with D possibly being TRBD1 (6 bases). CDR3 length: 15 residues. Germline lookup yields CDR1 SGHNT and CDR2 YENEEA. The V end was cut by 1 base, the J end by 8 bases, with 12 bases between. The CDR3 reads CASSLGRGRDSPLHF. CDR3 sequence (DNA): TGTGCCAGCAGCTTAGGCAGGGGAAGGGATTCACCCCTCCACTTT.

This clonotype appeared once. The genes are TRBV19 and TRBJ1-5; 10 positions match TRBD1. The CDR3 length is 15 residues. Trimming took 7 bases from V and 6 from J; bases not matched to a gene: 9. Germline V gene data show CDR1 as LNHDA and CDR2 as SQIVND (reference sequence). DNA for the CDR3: TGTGCCAGTAACCCGGACAGGGGGTTCGGTCAGCCCCAGCATTTT. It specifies CASNPDRGFGQPQHF.

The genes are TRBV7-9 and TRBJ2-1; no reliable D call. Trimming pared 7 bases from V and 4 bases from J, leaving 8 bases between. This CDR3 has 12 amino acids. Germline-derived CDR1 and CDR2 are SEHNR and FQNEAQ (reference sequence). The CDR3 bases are TGTGCCAGCACCGGTAAATACAATGAGCAGTTCTTC. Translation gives CASTGKYNEQFF.

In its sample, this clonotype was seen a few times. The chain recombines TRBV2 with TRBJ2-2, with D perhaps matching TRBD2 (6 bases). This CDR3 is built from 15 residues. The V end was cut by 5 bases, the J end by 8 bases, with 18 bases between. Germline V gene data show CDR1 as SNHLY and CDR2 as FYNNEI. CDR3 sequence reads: CASSREAGLGGELFF. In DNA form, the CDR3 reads TGTGCCAGCAGTAGGGAGGCGGGACTCGGTGGGGAGCTGTTTTTT.

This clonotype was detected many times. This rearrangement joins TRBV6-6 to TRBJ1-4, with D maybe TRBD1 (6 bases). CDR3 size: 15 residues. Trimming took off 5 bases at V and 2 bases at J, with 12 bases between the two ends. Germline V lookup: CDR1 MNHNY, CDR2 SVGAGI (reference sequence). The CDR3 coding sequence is TGTGCCAGCAGTCGATACAGGGCCACTAATGAAAAACTGTTTTTT. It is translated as CASSRYRATNEKLFF.

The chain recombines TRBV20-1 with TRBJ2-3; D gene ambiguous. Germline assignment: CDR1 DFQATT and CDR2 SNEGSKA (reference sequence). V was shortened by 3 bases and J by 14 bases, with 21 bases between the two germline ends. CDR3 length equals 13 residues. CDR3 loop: CSASKGKADPLYF. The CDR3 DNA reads TGCAGTGCTAGTAAAGGGAAGGCGGACCCTCTGTATTTT.